A single sample gave rise to the 23 T cell receptor beta chains below, sequenced in a study of shared clonotypes between healthy human individuals. Clones were read by immunoSEQ multiplex PCR, and TCRdb kept only the in-frame ones, dropping some. The table lists roughly 660,000 clones, about 92% of them singletons. The sequencing input was memory CD8+ T cells from PBMCs. The subset denotes: CD45RO+ cells pooled with CCR7-negative TemRA cells. These receptors were collected from a man aged 18 to 29 in good health. Some clones in this sample may be carry-over from other donors' samples.

The genes are TRBV28 and TRBJ2-5, with 10 nucleotides matching TRBD2. Germline trimming cut 5 bases from V and 2 bases from J; bases unmatched to any gene: 8. CDR1 MDHEN and CDR2 SYDVKM come from the germline V gene. The CDR3 has 16 residues. CDR3 protein: CASSPFGLAAQETQYF. The DNA of the CDR3 is TGTGCCAGCAGTCCCTTTGGACTAGCGGCACAAGAGACCCAGTACTTC.

The V gene is TRBV4-1, the J gene TRBJ2-7, with 10 bases identical to TRBD1. The CDR3 loop spans 15 amino acids. Germline CDR1 is MGHRA and CDR2 is YSYEKL. J lost 7 bases, V lost 0 bases, and 6 bases had no gene match. CDR3 bases: TGCGCCAGCAGCCAAGAGCCTGGACAGGGGGGGGAGCAGTACTTC. Encoded protein: CASSQEPGQGGEQYF.

The V gene is TRBV27, the J gene TRBJ2-1; TRBD2 matches 9 bases. Germline V gene data show CDR1 as MNHEY and CDR2 as SMNVEV (reference sequence). Trimming removed 6 bases from V and 4 bases from J; junction bases left unmatched: 7. The CDR3 sequence is 15 residues long. For the CDR3, the DNA is TGTGCCAGCAGCACCGGGACTAGCCGATACAATGAGCAGTTCTTC. This encodes CASSTGTSRYNEQFF.

The sample holds one count of this clone. The same CDR3 arises from other DNA sequences in this sample as well. The chain uses TRBV27 and TRBJ2-2; D is possibly TRBD1 (6 bases). There are 14 residues in the CDR3. Trimming took 5 bases from V and 1 from J, leaving 8 bases between them. Germline lookup yields CDR1 MNHEY and CDR2 SMNVEV (reference sequence). CDR3 in amino acids: CASSLRGNTGELFF. In DNA form, the CDR3 reads TGTGCCAGCAGTCTCAGGGGGAACACCGGGGAGCTGTTTTTT.

The J gene is TRBJ2-1, the V gene TRBV18; D perhaps matches TRBD2 (6 bases). The CDR3 is 14 residues long. With 3 bases removed from V and 6 bases from J, the gap between germline ends came to 12 bases. The germline V gene has CDR1 KGHSH and CDR2 LQKENI. In DNA, the CDR3 is TGTGCCAGCTCACCCTCTATGGGGGGCAATGAGCAGTTCTTC. It codes for CASSPSMGGNEQFF.

The J gene is TRBJ2-7, the V gene TRBV13; the D call may be TRBD1 or TRBD2 (5 bases each). Trimming removed 5 bases at V and 0 bases at J, with 14 bases between. This CDR3 comprises 15 residues. Per germline, CDR1 PRHDT and CDR2 FYEKMQ (reference sequence). CDR3 sequence: CASSPGAASSYEQYF. As DNA, the CDR3 is TGTGCCAGCAGCCCCGGGGCCGCCAGCTCCTACGAGCAGTACTTC.

The rearrangement uses TRBV4-3 and TRBJ2-1, with D possibly matching TRBD1 (5 bases). The germline V gene has CDR1 LGHNA and CDR2 YSLEER. V was shortened by 0 bases and J by 4 bases, with 7 bases between the two germline ends. This CDR3 region has 14 residues. CDR3 sequence (DNA): TGCGCCAGCAGCCAAGATTCAGGGTACAATGAGCAGTTCTTC. This codes for CASSQDSGYNEQFF.

This chain uses TRBV9 with TRBJ2-7, with 9 bases aligning to TRBD2. Trimming cost V 9 bases and J 1 base; bases outside gene matches: 5. Germline values: CDR1 SGDLS, CDR2 YYNGEE. The CDR3 consists of 13 residues. Here the CDR3 DNA reads TGTGCCACCTTAGCGGGAGCGTCCTACGAGCAGTACTTC. It is translated as CATLAGASYEQYF.

V is TRBV5-1 and J is TRBJ2-5; 12 positions match TRBD2. V shed 1 base and J 5 bases; nucleotides not matched to a gene: 9. Per the germline V gene, CDR1 is SGHRS and CDR2 is YFSETQ. The CDR3 is made up of 17 amino acids. This CDR3 is CASSLTLAGGPWETQYF. CDR3 coding DNA: TGCGCCAGCAGCTTGACTCTAGCGGGAGGGCCGTGGGAGACCCAGTACTTC. Variable domain in full (rest from reference TRBV5-1 and TRBJ2-5): KAGVTQTPRYLIKTRGQQVTLSCSPISGHRSVSWYQQTPGQGLQFLFEYFSETQRNKGNFPGRFSGRQFSNSRSEMNVSTLELGDSALYLCASSLTLAGGPWETQYFGPGTRLLVL.

This sequence joins TRBV19 and TRBJ2-3, with D possibly called TRBD1 or TRBD2 (6 bases each). The CDR3 loop spans 12 amino acids. Per germline, CDR1 LNHDA and CDR2 SQIVND (reference sequence). For the CDR3, the DNA is TGTGCAGCCGGAGGGGGGACAGATACGCAGTATTTT. It translates to CAAGGGTDTQYF.

This clone was picked up one time. The V and J genes are TRBV20-1 and TRBJ1-1; the D is unclear. V lost 6 bases to trimming and J lost 1 base, with 6 bases between them. The germline CDR1 and CDR2 sequences are DFQATT and SNEGSKA (reference sequence). The CDR3 loop spans 11 amino acids. CDR3 protein: CSAMRNTEAFF. CDR3 in DNA: TGCAGTGCCATGAGGAACACTGAAGCTTTCTTT.

The V call is TRBV30, the J call TRBJ1-3; no definite D call. Germline V gene data show CDR1 as GTSNPN and CDR2 as SVGIG (reference sequence). Trimming cost V 0 bases and J 0 bases, with 12 bases left between them. This CDR3 region has 16 residues. CDR3 nucleotides: TGTGCCTGGAGTGTCCCCACAGTCCCCTCTGGAAACACCATATATTTT. Protein product: CAWSVPTVPSGNTIYF.

The sample holds one count of this clone. V and J are TRBV11-2 and TRBJ1-2, with D perhaps matching TRBD1 (5 bases). The V and J ends lost 4 bases and 5 bases respectively, with 23 bases between them. This CDR3 has 17 residues. Germline CDR1 is SGHAT and CDR2 is FQNNGV. In DNA form, the CDR3 reads TGTGCCAGCAGCTCCCCCCGCCAGGCAGGGCCTCGTTATGGCTACACCTTC. This gives the protein CASSSPRQAGPRYGYTF.

The V call is TRBV7-2, the J call TRBJ2-3; D unclear. The CDR3 is 13 amino acids. Germline V gene lookup returns CDR1 SGHTA and CDR2 FQGNSA. Trimming pared 6 bases from V and 2 bases from J, leaving 9 bases between. As DNA, the CDR3 is TGTGCCAGCAGTTTGAGCCCCACAGATACGCAGTATTTT. This gives the protein CASSLSPTDTQYF.

This clone was counted between two and nine times. This rearrangement joins TRBV6-1 to TRBJ1-6; 10 nucleotides line up with TRBD1. This CDR3 is 14 amino acids long. Germline V gives CDR1 MNHNS, CDR2 SASEGT. J lost 8 bases, V lost 6 bases, and 4 bases had no gene match. Here the CDR3 DNA reads TGTGCCAGCAGAGAGACAGGGGGCGATTCACCCCTCCACTTT. Translation gives CASRETGGDSPLHF.

The sample holds one count of this clone. The chain recombines TRBV9 with TRBJ1-4; D ambiguous. From germline, CDR1 is SGDLS and CDR2 YYNGEE. The CDR3 covers 16 residues. Trimming cost V 0 bases and J 8 bases, with 17 bases left between them. The CDR3 is CASSVGVRLEGEKLFF. The CDR3 DNA sequence: TGTGCCAGCAGCGTAGGAGTCCGGCTTGAAGGGGAAAAACTGTTTTTT. Variable domain in full (rest from reference TRBV9 and TRBJ1-4): DSGVTQTPKHLITATGQRVTLRCSPRSGDLSVYWYQQSLDQGLQFLIQYYNGEERAKGNILERFSAQQFPDLHSELNLSSLELGDSALYFCASSVGVRLEGEKLFFGSGTQLSVL.

This clone was picked up one time. The chain combines TRBV5-1 with TRBJ2-3; 7 nucleotides line up with TRBD1. From germline, CDR1 is SGHRS and CDR2 YFSETQ. CDR3 length: 18 amino acids. With V trimmed by 2 bases and J by 2 bases, 14 bases remained unmatched. CDR3: CASSFYLALGTVTDTQYF. The CDR3 DNA reads TGCGCCAGCAGCTTTTATCTGGCGCTCGGGACAGTCACAGATACGCAGTATTTT.

This clone was seen a handful of times. This chain uses TRBV6-6 with TRBJ1-5; D perhaps matches TRBD1 (6 bases). The ends were cut back, 7 bases at V and 2 bases at J, with 12 bases in the middle. Germline CDR1 reads MNHNY; CDR2 reads SVGAGI (reference sequence). CDR3 length: 14 amino acids. The CDR3 loop reads CASNPDSRNQPQHF. The CDR3 coding sequence is TGTGCCAGCAATCCGGACAGCCGCAATCAGCCCCAGCATTTT.

This chain uses TRBV11-2 with TRBJ2-1; D is undetermined. Germline CDR1 reads SGHAT; CDR2 reads FQNNGV. There are 11 residues in the CDR3. V shed 1 base and J shed 9 bases, with 4 bases lying between them. CDR3 DNA sequence: TGTGCCAGCAGCTTAGCGCCTGAGCAGTTCTTC. The encoded protein is CASSLAPEQFF.

V gene TRBV30 combines with J gene TRBJ1-6; D gene ambiguous. The CDR3 is 12 residues long. CDR1 and CDR2 (germline): GTSNPN, SVGIG (reference sequence). The V end was cut by 3 bases, the J end by 9 bases, with 9 bases between. In DNA form, the CDR3 reads TGTGCCTGGAGGGTACTGGTTTCACCCCTCCACTTT. The encoded protein is CAWRVLVSPLHF.

The CDR3 nucleotides are TGCGCCAGCAGCCAAGATCGGTTAGCGGGACACCTTGGGGAGCAGTACTTC. It codes for CASSQDRLAGHLGEQYF. The gene calls are TRBV4-3 and TRBJ2-7; 8 nucleotides match TRBD2. Per the germline V gene, CDR1 is LGHNA and CDR2 is YSLEER. Trimming took 0 bases from V and 7 from J; bases not matched to a gene: 14. The CDR3 spans 17 residues.

V and J are TRBV27 and TRBJ2-3; D is possibly TRBD1 or TRBD2 (5 bases each). The CDR3 has 12 amino acids. Germline lookup yields CDR1 MNHEY and CDR2 SMNVEV (reference sequence). V lost 0 bases to trimming and J lost 8 bases, with 6 bases between them. The CDR3 nucleotides read TGTGCCAGCAGTTTATCTGGGGGTACGCAGTATTTT. This translates into CASSLSGGTQYF.

The rearrangement joins TRBV19 to TRBJ1-1; a possible D gene is TRBD1 (6 bases). Deletions cut 7 bases from V and 0 bases from J, with 15 bases between. The CDR3 extends over 15 amino acids. Per the germline V gene, CDR1 is LNHDA and CDR2 is SQIVND (reference sequence). The CDR3 coding sequence is TGTGCCAGTACTGATGGTACAGGGCTGAACACTGAAGCTTTCTTT. Translation gives CASTDGTGLNTEAFF.